This TCR beta chain is drawn from a study of STAT5B mutations in CD4+ large granular lymphocyte leukemia. In the study overall: The CDR3 'QG' motif was associated with a particular HLA allele among healthy donors.

Only in-frame clones appear in the TCRdb table, and some are missing; sequencing was by immunoSEQ multiplex PCR. Of 30,000 to 40,000 clones in the sample, 65% to 90% are singletons; the top ten hold under 1.5%. The CDR3 sequence is 14 residues long. Trimming shortened V by 6 bases and J by 2 bases, and 11 bases separated the two germline ends. Germline CDR1 reads PRHDT; CDR2 reads FYEKMQ (reference sequence). The TCR sequence derives from a human donor in good health. The chain employs TRBV13 and TRBJ1-3; no firm D call. Sequences were obtained from CD4+ T cells from blood buffy coats. CDR3 DNA sequence: TGTGCCAGCAGGGATCGGACGCCTGGAAACACCATATATTTT. This translates into CASRDRTPGNTIYF.